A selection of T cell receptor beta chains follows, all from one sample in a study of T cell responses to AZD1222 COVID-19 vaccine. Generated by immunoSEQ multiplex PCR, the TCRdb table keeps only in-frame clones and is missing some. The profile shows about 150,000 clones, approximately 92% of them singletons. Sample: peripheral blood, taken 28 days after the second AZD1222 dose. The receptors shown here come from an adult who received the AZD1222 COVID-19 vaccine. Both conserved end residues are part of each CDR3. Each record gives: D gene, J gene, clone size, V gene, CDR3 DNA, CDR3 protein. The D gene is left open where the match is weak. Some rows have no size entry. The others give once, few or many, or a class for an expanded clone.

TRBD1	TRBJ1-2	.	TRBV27	TGTGCCAGCAGTCTAAGGAAGGCGACAGGGGGAAAGCTTTCACCCAGGCCGGGCTACACCTTC	CASSLRKATGGKLSPRPGYTF
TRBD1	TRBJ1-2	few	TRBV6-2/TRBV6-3	TGTGCCAGCAGTCGGGACAGTCGCTATGGCTACACCTTC	CASSRDSRYGYTF
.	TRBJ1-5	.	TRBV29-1	TGCAGCGTTGGGACAACCGCGGGCAATCAGCCCCAGCATTTT	CSVGTTAGNQPQHF
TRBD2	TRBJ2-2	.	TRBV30	TGTGCCTGGAGCCACCGTGGGCTAGCGGGCACCGGGGAGCTGTTTTTT	CAWSHRGLAGTGELFF
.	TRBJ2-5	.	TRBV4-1	TGCGCCAGCAGCCAAGGGGTAGTAGAGACCCAGTACTTC	CASSQGVVETQYF
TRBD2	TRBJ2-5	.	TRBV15	TGTGCCACCAGCAGTTTTACTAGCGGTGGAGGGGAGACCCAGTACTTC	CATSSFTSGGGETQYF
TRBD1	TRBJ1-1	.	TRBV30	TGTGCCTGGAGAGGACAGGGAAGATACACTGAAGCTTTCTTT	CAWRGQGRYTEAFF
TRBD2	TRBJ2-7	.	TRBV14	TGTGCCAGCAGCGTTTCCGGGACTAGCGGGATGAAGTACTTC	CASSVSGTSGMKYF
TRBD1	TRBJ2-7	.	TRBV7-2	TGTGCCATCCCACCTGGGACAGGGGTAGGCGAGCAGTACTTC	CAIPPGTGVGEQYF
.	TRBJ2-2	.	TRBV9	TGTGCCAGCAGCGTAGAGCCCCAACCCCCCGGGGAGCTGTTTTTT	CASSVEPQPPGELFF
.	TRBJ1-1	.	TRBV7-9	TGTGCCAGCAAAGGGCGTGACACTGAAGCTTTCTTT	CASKGRDTEAFF
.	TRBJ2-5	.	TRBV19	TGTGCCAGTAGACGCTTTGGGACTCTCCAAGAGACCCAGTACTTC	CASRRFGTLQETQYF
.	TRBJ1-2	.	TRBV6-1	TGTGCCAGCAGTGAAGGGGTCCTTAACTATGGCTACACCTTC	CASSEGVLNYGYTF
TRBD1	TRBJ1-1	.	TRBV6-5	TGTGCCAGCAGCCCGGACAGGCAGAACACTGAAGCTTTCTTT	CASSPDRQNTEAFF
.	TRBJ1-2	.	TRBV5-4	TGTGCCAGCAGCTTGGGAGGGAGCCACTATGGCTACACCTTC	CASSLGGSHYGYTF
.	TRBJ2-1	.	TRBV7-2	TGTGCCAGCAGCTTAGGTAACTCCTACAATGAGCAGTTCTTC	CASSLGNSYNEQFF
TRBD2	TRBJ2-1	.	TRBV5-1	TGCGCCAGCGGTTGGCGGGAGAGTACGGATGAGCAGTTCTTC	CASGWRESTDEQFF
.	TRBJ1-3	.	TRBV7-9	TGTGCCAGCAGCTTACTCCAGGGAAGGGGAAACACCATATATTTT	CASSLLQGRGNTIYF
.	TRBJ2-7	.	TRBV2	TGTGCCAGCACCACGCGCTACGAGCAGTACTTC	CASTTRYEQYF
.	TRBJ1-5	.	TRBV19	TGTGCCAGTACCCGCTGGAACCGGGGCAATCAGCCCCAGCATTTT	CASTRWNRGNQPQHF
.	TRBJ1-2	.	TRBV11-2	TGTGCCAGCAGCTTCTCCCTTGGACAGACCCTTACAGGCGGCTACACCTTC	CASSFSLGQTLTGGYTF
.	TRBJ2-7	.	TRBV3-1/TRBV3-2	TGTGCCAGCAGCCAAGCCAGGGGCTACGAGCAGTACTTC	CASSQARGYEQYF
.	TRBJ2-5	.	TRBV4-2	TGTGCCAGCAGCCAGTCCCTTACACTGATGGAGACCCAGTACTTC	CASSQSLTLMETQYF
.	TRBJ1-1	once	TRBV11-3	TGTGCCAGCAGTACCCGAGGGGTGAACACTGAAGCTTTCTTT	CASSTRGVNTEAFF
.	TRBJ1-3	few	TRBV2	TGTGCCAGCAGTCGCAGGGGAAACACCATATATTTT	CASSRRGNTIYF
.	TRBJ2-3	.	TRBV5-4	TGTGCCAGCAGTTCCCCGAGCCGTGATCCCACAGATACGCAGTATTTT	CASSSPSRDPTDTQYF
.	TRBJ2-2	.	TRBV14	TGTGCCAGCAGCCCTTACGGGAGCGGCACCGGGGAGCTGTTTTTT	CASSPYGSGTGELFF
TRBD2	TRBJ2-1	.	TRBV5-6	TGTGCCAGCAGCTCACTAGCGGGCACTTACAATGAGCAGTTCTTC	CASSSLAGTYNEQFF
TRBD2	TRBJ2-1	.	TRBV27	TGTGCCAGCAGTTCTCCGGGACTAGCGGTTGTTGAGCAGTTCTTC	CASSSPGLAVVEQFF
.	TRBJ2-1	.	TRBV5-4	TGTGCCAGCAGCTTACGCTACAATGAGCAGTTCTTC	CASSLRYNEQFF
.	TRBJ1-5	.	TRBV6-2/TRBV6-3	TGTGCCAGCAGTTACAACACGCGACAGTCCTATAGCAATCAGCCCCAGCATTTT	CASSYNTRQSYSNQPQHF
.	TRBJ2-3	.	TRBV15	TGTGCCACCAGCAGGGCCTGGGGGGGCACAGATACGCAGTATTTT	CATSRAWGGTDTQYF
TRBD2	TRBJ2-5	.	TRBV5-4	TGTGCCAGCAGCGCCGGGAGTAGCGGGAGCCTCGGGACCCAGTACTTC	CASSAGSSGSLGTQYF
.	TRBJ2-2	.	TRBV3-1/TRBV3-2	TGTGCCAGCAGCCAAGATATCGGGGAGCTGTTTTTT	CASSQDIGELFF
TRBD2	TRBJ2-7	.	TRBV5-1	TGCGCCAGCAGCACTAGCGGACCCTACGAGCAGTACTTC	CASSTSGPYEQYF
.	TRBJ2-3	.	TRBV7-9	TGTGCCAGCAGCTTAGCGGGAAACCCCTCCGATACGCAGTATTTT	CASSLAGNPSDTQYF
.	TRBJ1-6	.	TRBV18	TGTGCCAGCTCACTCGGCTTTAATTCACCCCTCCACTTT	CASSLGFNSPLHF
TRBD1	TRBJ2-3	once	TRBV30	TGTGCCTGGGACGGACAGGGGGCCATAGATACGCAGTATTTT	CAWDGQGAIDTQYF
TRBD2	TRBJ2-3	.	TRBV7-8	TGTGCCAGCAGCTTTGGACTAGCGGGAGCTAGCACAGATACGCAGTATTTT	CASSFGLAGASTDTQYF
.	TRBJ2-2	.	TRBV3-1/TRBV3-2	TGTGCCTCCAAGTGGAGCGGGTTGGACACCGGGGAGCTGTTTTTT	CASKWSGLDTGELFF
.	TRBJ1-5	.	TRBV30	TGTGCCTGGAGTGGACAGGTGGGACAGCCCCAGCATTTT	CAWSGQVGQPQHF
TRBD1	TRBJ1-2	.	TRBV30	TGTGCCTGGAGTGTACGGACAGGGGGCGTCTACACCTTC	CAWSVRTGGVYTF
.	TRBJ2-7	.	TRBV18	TGTGCCAGCTCACCCTCAGGTAGCTCCTACGAGCAGTACTTC	CASSPSGSSYEQYF
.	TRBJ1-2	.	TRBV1	TGCACCAGCAGCCAAGACCCCCTAAGGAGTGGCTACACCTTC	CTSSQDPLRSGYTF
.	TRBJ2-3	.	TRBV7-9	TGTGCCAGCAGCCAAGATACGCAGTATTTT	CASSQDTQYF
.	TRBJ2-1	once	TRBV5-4	TGTGCCAGCAGCCCGGCCCGGGCCATGAATGAGCAGTTCTTC	CASSPARAMNEQFF
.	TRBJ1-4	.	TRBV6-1	TGTGCCAGCAGTGAAGCCAGTGAAAAACTGTTTTTT	CASSEASEKLFF
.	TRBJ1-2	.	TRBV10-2	TGCGCCAGCAGTGAGAGGACGGATTATGGCTACACCTTC	CASSERTDYGYTF
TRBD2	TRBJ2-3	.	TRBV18	TGTGCCAGCTCACCACTCGGACTAGCGGCAAGCACAGATACGCAGTATTTT	CASSPLGLAASTDTQYF